The text below deals with one T cell receptor beta chain. Original processing methods: How many nucleated cells were present was estimated from reference gene primer amplification. Clones were read by immunoSEQ multiplex PCR, and TCRdb kept only the in-frame ones, dropping some. For V, J and clone size, that table is used; D and trimming come from the DNA. The sample has around 160,000 clones, 89% seen once; the top ten hold approximately 2.9%. This entry comes from a study of blood T cell repertoires in COVID-19. Per germline, CDR1 LNHDA and CDR2 SQIVND (reference sequence). The CDR3 contains 13 residues. Trimming removed 6 bases from V and 2 bases from J, with 8 bases in between.

Sequencing was done on a sample of peripheral blood. The chain uses TRBV19 and TRBJ2-4, with D tentatively TRBD1 (5 bases). The TCR comes from a man in his 60s with acute or convalescent COVID-19. The CDR3 reads CASRQGPKNIQYF. CDR3 sequence (DNA): TGTGCCAGTAGGCAGGGTCCCAAAAACATTCAGTACTTC.